This record covers a single T cell receptor beta chain. The naive CD8+ gate required CD45RO-CCR7+CD27+CD95- phenotype. UMI-labeled TRB cDNA libraries were prepared by 5' RACE. Each CDR3 protein gets one entry in TCRdb, which reprocessed the 5' RACE reads and gives no DNA. Reported are around 90,000 distinct CDR3 sequences; the ten largest clones contain 0.9% to 1.2%. These data come from a study of CXCR3-negative and CXCR3-positive naive CD8 T cells. CDR3 size: 16 residues. Germline V gene data show CDR1 as DFQATT and CDR2 as SNEGSKA (reference sequence). The TCR originated in a human donor in good health. Some clones in this sample may be carry-over from other donors' samples. The source material was naive CXCR3- CD8+ T cells from blood. The subset denotes: CD45RO-CCR7+CD27+CD95- naive CD8+ T cells lacking CXCR3 (TNR3-). The V gene is TRBV20-1, the J gene TRBJ2-3; TCRdb outputs TRBD1, but without DNA this stays unchecked. CDR3: CSARGGEETSTDTQYF.